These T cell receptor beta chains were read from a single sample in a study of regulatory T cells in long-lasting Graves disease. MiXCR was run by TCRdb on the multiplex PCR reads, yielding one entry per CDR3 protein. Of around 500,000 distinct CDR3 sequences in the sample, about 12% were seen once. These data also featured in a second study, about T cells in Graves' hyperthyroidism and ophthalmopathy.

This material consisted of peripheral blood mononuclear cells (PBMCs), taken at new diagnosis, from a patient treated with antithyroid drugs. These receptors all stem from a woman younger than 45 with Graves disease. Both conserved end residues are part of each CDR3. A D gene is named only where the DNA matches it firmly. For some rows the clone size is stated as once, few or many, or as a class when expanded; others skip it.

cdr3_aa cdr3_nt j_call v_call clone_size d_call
CAISESDHTEPYSNQPQHF TGTGCCATCAGTGAGTCTGACCACACGGAACCCTATAGCAATCAGCCCCAGCATTTT TRBJ1-5 TRBV10-3 many NA
CASSSTGMTYEQYF TGTGCCAGCAGTTCGACAGGGATGACCTACGAGCAGTACTTC TRBJ2-7 TRBV28 many TRBD1
CASRDGQGGWEKLFF TGTGCCAGCAGGGACGGACAGGGGGGATGGGAAAAACTGTTTTTT TRBJ1-4 TRBV2 NA TRBD1
CSVEDGQGRKTGELFF TGCAGCGTTGAAGATGGACAGGGGCGAAAAACCGGGGAGCTGTTTTTT TRBJ2-2 TRBV29-1 few TRBD1
CASSLTRDQPQHF TGTGCCAGCAGTCTAACTCGGGATCAGCCCCAGCATTTT TRBJ1-5 TRBV12-3/TRBV12-4 many NA
CASSSALAGRYEQYF TGTGCCAGCAGCTCCGCACTAGCGGGAAGATACGAGCAGTACTTC TRBJ2-7 TRBV13 NA TRBD2
CASSLLQGSYNEQFF TGCGCCAGCAGCTTGTTGCAGGGCTCCTACAATGAGCAGTTCTTC TRBJ2-1 TRBV5-1 many NA
CSARVPGEGHQPQHF TGCAGTGCTAGAGTCCCCGGGGAGGGGCATCAGCCCCAGCATTTT TRBJ1-5 TRBV20-1 few NA
CASTNRVWGREEKLFF TGTGCCAGCACGAACAGGGTGTGGGGCAGGGAGGAAAAACTGTTTTTT TRBJ1-4 TRBV28 many NA
CASSPWDKYTGELFF TGTGCCAGCTCACCATGGGACAAATACACCGGGGAGCTGTTTTTT TRBJ2-2 TRBV18 NA NA
CASSPTDRLNIQYF TGTGCCAGCTCACCCACCGACAGGCTAAACATTCAGTACTTC TRBJ2-4 TRBV18 few NA